Sequencing of this T cell receptor (beta chain) was carried out in a study of long-term antiretroviral therapy in people with HIV. This clone was recorded only once. Assay version v3.0 of immunoSEQ was used, and it was run at survey level. Here immunoSEQ multiplex PCR was the method, and the copy in TCRdb shows in-frame clones only, minus some. The data hold approximately 13,000 clones, with 88% observed a single time. V was pared by 1 base and J by 1 base, with 3 bases of the junction left unmatched. The CDR3 consists of 18 residues. In germline, CDR1 is MGHDK, CDR2 SYGVNS. The sample here was unsorted PBMCs, taken 2.1 years after starting antiretroviral therapy. This TCR was recovered from a woman between 40 and 55 years old with HIV. This chain connects TRBV25-1 to TRBJ2-6; 11 nucleotides align to TRBD1. In DNA, the CDR3 is TGTGCCAGCAGTGAATCCGGGACAGGGGGATCTGGGGCCAACGTCCTGACTTTC. Amino acids: CASSESGTGGSGANVLTF.